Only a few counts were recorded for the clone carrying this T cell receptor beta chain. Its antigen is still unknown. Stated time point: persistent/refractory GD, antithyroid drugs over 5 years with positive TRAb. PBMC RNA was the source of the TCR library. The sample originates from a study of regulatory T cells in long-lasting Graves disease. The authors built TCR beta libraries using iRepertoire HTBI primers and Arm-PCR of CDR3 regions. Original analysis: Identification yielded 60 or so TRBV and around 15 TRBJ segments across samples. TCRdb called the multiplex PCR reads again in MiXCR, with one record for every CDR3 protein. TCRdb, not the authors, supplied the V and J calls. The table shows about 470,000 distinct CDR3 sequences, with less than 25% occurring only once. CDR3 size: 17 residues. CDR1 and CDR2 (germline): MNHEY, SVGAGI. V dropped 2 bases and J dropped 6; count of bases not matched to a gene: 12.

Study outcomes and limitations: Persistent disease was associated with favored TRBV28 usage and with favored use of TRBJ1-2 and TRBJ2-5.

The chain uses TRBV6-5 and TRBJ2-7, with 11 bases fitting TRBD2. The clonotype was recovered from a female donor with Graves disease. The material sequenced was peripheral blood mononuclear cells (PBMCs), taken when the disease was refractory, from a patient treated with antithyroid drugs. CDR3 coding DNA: TGTGCCAGCAGTTACCTACGATTAGCGGGAGGGCCCCTCGAGCAGTACTTC. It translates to CASSYLRLAGGPLEQYF.